The 27 T cell receptor beta chains presented below share a single source sample, sequenced in a study of blood T cell repertoires in COVID-19. Clones were sequenced by immunoSEQ multiplex PCR, and TCRdb holds only the in-frame ones, with some missing. The sample lists some 200,000 clones, 84% seen once, with 7.6% in the top ten. Sequencing was done on a sample of peripheral blood. The receptors were gathered from a woman between 45 and 65 years old with active or convalescent COVID-19.

The chain couples TRBV6-1 to TRBJ1-5; TRBD1 might be the D (6 bases). Trimming took off 3 bases at V and 4 bases at J, with 13 bases between the two ends. The CDR3 has 15 amino acids. In germline, CDR1 is MNHNS, CDR2 SASEGT. In DNA, the CDR3 is TGTGCCAGCAGTGAGGCGGGGGCTACAAATCAGCCCCAGCATTTT. This encodes CASSEAGATNQPQHF.

This rearrangement joins TRBV27 to TRBJ2-1; 8 bases map to TRBD2. The CDR3 has 15 residues. Germline CDR1 MNHEY, CDR2 SMNVEV (reference sequence). V shed 6 bases, J shed 4 bases, and the junction held 8 bases outside the gene matches. CDR3 region: CASSLSGRTYNEQFF. DNA for the CDR3: TGTGCCAGCAGCTTAAGCGGGAGAACTTACAATGAGCAGTTCTTC.

There are a few counts of this clone. This chain links TRBV7-9 with TRBJ2-1, with D maybe TRBD1 (6 bases). Looked up from germline, CDR1 is SEHNR and CDR2 is FQNEAQ (reference sequence). The CDR3 is 11 residues long. V was cut by 4 bases and J by 12 bases, with 10 bases left in between. CDR3 protein: CASSSTTGQFF. The CDR3 DNA reads TGTGCCAGCAGCTCAACGACAGGGCAGTTCTTC.

V is TRBV5-1 and J is TRBJ2-1; 10 bases map to TRBD2. The ends lost 3 bases at V and 5 bases at J; junction bases unmatched: 5. Per the germline V gene, CDR1 is SGHRS and CDR2 is YFSETQ. CDR3 length: 15 amino acids. Here the CDR3 DNA reads TGCGCCAGCAGCTCAAGCGGGAGGGGGAACAATGAGCAGTTCTTC. It encodes CASSSSGRGNNEQFF.

V and J are TRBV24-1 and TRBJ1-5, with D hard to call. V gave up 4 bases and J gave up 3 bases, with 15 bases separating them. The CDR3 loop spans 16 amino acids. Germline CDR1 KGHDR, CDR2 SFDVKD. The CDR3 region is CATSDPTGSFNQPQHF. The CDR3 nucleotides read TGTGCCACCAGTGACCCGACGGGGTCTTTCAATCAGCCCCAGCATTTT.

The rearrangement joins TRBV27 to TRBJ2-5, with 11 bases identical to TRBD2. CDR3 length: 15 residues. CDR1 is MNHEY and CDR2 is SMNVEV in the germline V gene (reference sequence). Trimming cost V 4 bases and J 2 bases; bases outside gene matches: 3. The CDR3 sequence: CASSSGLAVQETQYF. The CDR3 nucleotides are TGTGCCAGCAGTTCGGGACTAGCGGTTCAAGAGACCCAGTACTTC.

This chain links TRBV28 with TRBJ1-3; TRBD1 aligns across 7 bases. Trimming at V came to 6 bases and at J to 4 bases, leaving 12 bases not matched to a gene. Germline V gene data show CDR1 as MDHEN and CDR2 as SYDVKM. The CDR3 covers 16 residues. In DNA, the CDR3 is TGTGCCAGCAGCACCACAGGGGATGGGGCAGGAAACACCATATATTTT. Its translation: CASSTTGDGAGNTIYF. The whole variable domain, filled in from reference TRBV28 and TRBJ1-3, reads DVKVTQSSRYLVKRTGEKVFLECVQDMDHENMFWYRQDPGLGLRLIYFSYDVKMKEKGDIPEGYSVSREKKERFSLILESASTNQTSMYLCASSTTGDGAGNTIYFGEGSWLTVV.

The chain recombines TRBV28 with TRBJ1-2; 8 bases line up with TRBD1. Germline assignment: CDR1 MDHEN and CDR2 SYDVKM. The CDR3 length is 15 residues. Germline trimming cut 5 bases from V and 8 bases from J; bases unmatched to any gene: 13. CDR3 coding DNA: TGTGCCAGCAGTACCCCACGACAGGGGAAGAGAGGCTACACCTTC. It encodes CASSTPRQGKRGYTF.

J is TRBJ2-4 and V is TRBV3-1 (or the pseudogene TRBV3-2); TRBD2 agrees at 9 bases. Looked up from germline, CDR1 is LGHDT and CDR2 is YNNKEL (reference sequence). The CDR3 contains 17 residues. V shed 3 bases and J 5 bases; nucleotides not matched to a gene: 11. This CDR3 reads CASSQRAGGSRQNIQYF. The CDR3 nucleotides are TGTGCCAGCAGCCAGAGAGCGGGGGGTTCCCGGCAAAACATTCAGTACTTC.

This chain connects TRBV7-3 to TRBJ2-5; D call uncertain. The V gene lost 2 bases and the J gene lost 4 bases, with 8 bases spanning the gap. Germline CDR1 is SGHTA and CDR2 is FQGTGA. CDR3 size: 13 residues. The CDR3 spells CASSLERLETQYF. CDR3 sequence (DNA): TGTGCCAGCAGCTTAGAGCGACTAGAGACCCAGTACTTC.

V is TRBV9 and J is TRBJ1-2; D is undetermined. With 4 bases removed from V and 6 bases from J, the gap between germline ends came to 16 bases. The germline V gene has CDR1 SGDLS and CDR2 YYNGEE. This CDR3 is 14 amino acids long. CDR3 loop: CASSSRREVNGYTF. CDR3 bases: TGTGCCAGCAGCTCCCGTAGGGAGGTCAATGGCTACACCTTC.

The J gene is TRBJ1-2, the V gene TRBV7-2; no definite D call. The ends were cut back, 1 base at V and 3 bases at J, with 12 bases in the middle. Germline V lookup: CDR1 SGHTA, CDR2 FQGNSA. The length of the CDR3 is 15 residues. The CDR3 nucleotides read TGTGCCAGCAGCTTAGGCGGTCCGGCTGACTATGGCTACACCTTC. Translating it yields CASSLGGPADYGYTF.

The V gene is TRBV19, the J gene TRBJ1-1, with 12 nucleotides matching TRBD1. This CDR3 is 16 amino acids long. With 4 bases clipped from V and 1 base from J, the junction kept 4 bases outside the gene matches. Germline V gene sequence: CDR1 LNHDA, CDR2 SQIVND (reference sequence). CDR3 DNA sequence: TGTGCCAGTAGTAGTGGGACAGGGGGCGGGAACACTGAAGCTTTCTTT. Translated, it gives CASSSGTGGGNTEAFF.

The chain has TRBV6-1 and TRBJ1-2; 11 bases align to TRBD1. The germline V gene has CDR1 MNHNS and CDR2 SASEGT. The CDR3 is made up of 15 amino acids. Trimming at V came to 2 bases and at J to 6 bases, leaving 5 bases not matched to a gene. The CDR3 spells CASSEWGQGVNGYTF. The DNA for the CDR3 is TGTGCCAGCAGTGAATGGGGACAGGGGGTTAATGGCTACACCTTC.

The V and J genes are TRBV6-5 and TRBJ2-2; TRBD2 might be the D (5 bases). V shed 8 bases and J shed 8 bases, with 18 bases lying between them. The germline V gene encodes CDR1 MNHEY and CDR2 SVGAGI. The CDR3 spans 14 residues. Here the CDR3 DNA reads TGTGCCAGCCGGGGTCCACTAGGACGGGGGGAGCTGTTTTTT. This gives the protein CASRGPLGRGELFF.

The J gene is TRBJ2-7, the V gene TRBV2; the match to TRBD1 covers 7 bases. The CDR3 has 13 amino acids. Looked up from germline, CDR1 is SNHLY and CDR2 is FYNNEI. Losses at the gene ends were 4 bases for V and 3 bases for J; bases not matched to a gene: 3. The CDR3 is CASSVSGGYEQYV. In DNA form, the CDR3 reads TGTGCCAGCAGTGTGTCAGGGGGCTACGAGCAGTACGTC.

V and J are TRBV28 and TRBJ1-1, with D perhaps matching TRBD1 (6 bases). In germline, CDR1 is MDHEN, CDR2 SYDVKM. Deletions cut 6 bases from V and 1 base from J, with 18 bases between. The CDR3 covers 16 residues. CDR3 nucleotide sequence: TGTGCCAGCAGACCCGCCCAGGGGATTTGGAACACTGAAGCTTTCTTT. Protein product: CASRPAQGIWNTEAFF.

CDR3 sequence (DNA): TGCGCCAGCAGTACTAGCGGGGGAGTTGGGGAAAGCACAGATACGCAGTATTTT. Translated: CASSTSGGVGESTDTQYF. The chain recombines TRBV5-1 with TRBJ2-3; 11 nucleotides agree with TRBD2. Per germline, CDR1 SGHRS and CDR2 YFSETQ. Trimming removed 5 bases from V and 0 bases from J; junction bases left unmatched: 11. CDR3 length: 18 residues.

The CDR3, as DNA: TGTGCCAGCAGTCTACTCCAGGGGGTGAGCACAGATACGCAGTATTTT. It specifies CASSLLQGVSTDTQYF. The chain recombines TRBV2 with TRBJ2-3, with TRBD1 identical over 7 bases. The V segment lost 5 bases and the J segment 0 bases; nucleotides outside the gene matches: 8. Germline V lookup: CDR1 SNHLY, CDR2 FYNNEI. The CDR3 consists of 16 residues.

The CDR3 nucleotides read TGTGCCAGCAGCTTAGGCCCGGGTGCGAACACTGAAGCTTTCTTT. Its translation: CASSLGPGANTEAFF. V and J are TRBV7-2 and TRBJ1-1; D unclear. This CDR3 has 15 residues. The V and J ends lost 1 base and 1 base respectively, with 10 bases between them. Germline-derived CDR1 and CDR2 are SGHTA and FQGNSA. Using reference TRBV7-2 and TRBJ1-1 for the parts outside the CDR3, the full variable domain is GAGVSQSPSNKVTEKGKDVELRCDPISGHTALYWYRQSLGQGLEFLIYFQGNSAPDKSGLPSDRFSAERTGGSVSTLTIQRTQQEDSAVYLCASSLGPGANTEAFFGQGTRLTVV.

The rearrangement uses TRBV28 and TRBJ2-5; weak D call: TRBD2 (6 bases). There are 13 residues in the CDR3. V shed 2 bases and J shed 7 bases, with 11 bases lying between them. Germline-derived CDR1 and CDR2 are MDHEN and SYDVKM. CDR3 coding DNA: TGTGCCAGCAGTTTAGGGGGGTGGGGGACCCAGTACTTC. Encoded protein: CASSLGGWGTQYF.

J is TRBJ2-7 and V is TRBV5-4; D perhaps matches TRBD2 (5 bases). CDR1 and CDR2 from the germline V gene are SGHNT and YYREEE (reference sequence). The CDR3 totals 13 residues. Trimming stripped 2 bases from V and 7 bases from J, with 13 bases between. In nucleotides, the CDR3 is TGTGCCAGCAGCTTTATGGCCGAGGGAGAGCAGTACTTC. Its translation is CASSFMAEGEQYF.

The V call is TRBV5-1, the J call TRBJ2-3, with 9 bases that match TRBD2. The CDR3 loop spans 17 amino acids. The germline gives CDR1 SGHRS, CDR2 YFSETQ. The V gene end was trimmed by 1 base and the J gene end by 1 base; junction bases not matched to a gene: 7. CDR3 protein: CASSLILGGRGTDTQYF. Written as DNA, the CDR3 is TGCGCCAGCAGCTTGATACTTGGCGGGAGGGGCACAGATACGCAGTATTTT.

J is TRBJ2-2 and V is TRBV7-9; 7 bases are a match to TRBD2. The V segment lost 1 base and the J segment 4 bases; nucleotides outside the gene matches: 3. Germline V gene lookup returns CDR1 SEHNR and CDR2 FQNEAQ (reference sequence). The CDR3 runs to 15 residues. CDR3 region: CASSLVGRVTGELFF. The CDR3 nucleotides are TGTGCCAGCAGCTTAGTAGGGAGGGTCACCGGGGAGCTGTTTTTT.

CDR3 coding DNA: TGCAGCGTTGGGGAGGGGCCCCAGCCCCAGCATTTT. Its translation: CSVGEGPQPQHF. This chain connects TRBV29-1 to TRBJ1-5, with D possibly TRBD1 on 5 matching bases. Germline V gives CDR1 SQVTM, CDR2 ANQGSEA. The CDR3 consists of 12 residues. V was clipped by 4 bases and J by 7 bases, with 11 bases between them. Supplemented by reference TRBV29-1 and TRBJ1-5, the full variable domain reads SAVISQKPSRDICQRGTSLTIQCQVDSQVTMMFWYRQQPGQSLTLIATANQGSEATYESGFVIDKFPISRPNLTFSTLTVSNMSPEDSSIYLCSVGEGPQPQHFGDGTRLSIL.

The chain has TRBV5-1 and TRBJ1-2; D unresolved. Looked up from germline, CDR1 is SGHRS and CDR2 is YFSETQ. V dropped 0 bases and J dropped 6 bases, with 9 bases sitting between them. The CDR3 contains 13 residues. The CDR3 bases are TGCGCCAGCAGCTTGGAGCCACGCGATGGCTACACCTTC. Translated: CASSLEPRDGYTF.

V and J are TRBV5-1 and TRBJ2-5; TRBD1 matches 9 bases. The CDR3 runs to 15 residues. The V segment lost 5 bases and the J segment 4 bases; nucleotides outside the gene matches: 9. Germline V gives CDR1 SGHRS, CDR2 YFSETQ. The CDR3 protein is CASRDPRQGVETQYF. The CDR3 DNA follows: TGCGCCAGCAGGGACCCAAGACAGGGGGTAGAGACCCAGTACTTC.